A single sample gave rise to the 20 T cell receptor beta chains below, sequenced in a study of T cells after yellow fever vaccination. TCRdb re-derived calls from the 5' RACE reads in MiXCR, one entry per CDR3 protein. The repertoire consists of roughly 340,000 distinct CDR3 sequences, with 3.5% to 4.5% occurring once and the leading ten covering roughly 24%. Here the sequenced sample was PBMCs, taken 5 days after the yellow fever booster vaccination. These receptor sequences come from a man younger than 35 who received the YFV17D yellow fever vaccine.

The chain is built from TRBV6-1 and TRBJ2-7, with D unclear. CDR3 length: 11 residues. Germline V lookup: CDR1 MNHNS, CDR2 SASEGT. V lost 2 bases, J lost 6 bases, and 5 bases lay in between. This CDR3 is CASSERVEQYF. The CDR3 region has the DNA TGTGCCAGCAGTGAAAGGGTCGAGCAGTACTTC.

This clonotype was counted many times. The CDR3 nucleotides read TGCGCCAGCAGCGCGAGCCCCTTCGACGTCCTGGGGGCCGGGGAGCTGTTTTTT. Its translation is CASSASPFDVLGAGELFF. The chain is built from TRBV5-1 and TRBJ2-2; D possibly matches TRBD1 or TRBD2 (5 bases each). The V gene's germline CDR1 is SGHRS and CDR2 YFSETQ. This CDR3 contains 18 residues. V gave up 4 bases and J gave up 6 bases, with 25 bases separating them.

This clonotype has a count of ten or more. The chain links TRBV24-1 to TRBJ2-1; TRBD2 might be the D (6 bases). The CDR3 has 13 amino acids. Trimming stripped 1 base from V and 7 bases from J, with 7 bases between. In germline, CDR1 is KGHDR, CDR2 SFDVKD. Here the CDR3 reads CATSDFGGNEQFF. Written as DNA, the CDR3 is TGTGCCACCAGTGATTTCGGGGGTAATGAGCAGTTCTTC.

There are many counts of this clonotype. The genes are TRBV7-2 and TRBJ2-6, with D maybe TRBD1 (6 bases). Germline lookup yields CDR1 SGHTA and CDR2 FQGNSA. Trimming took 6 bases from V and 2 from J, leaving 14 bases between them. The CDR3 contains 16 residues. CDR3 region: CASRGTQSPGANVLTF. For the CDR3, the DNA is TGTGCCAGCAGGGGGACACAGAGCCCTGGGGCCAACGTCCTGACTTTC.

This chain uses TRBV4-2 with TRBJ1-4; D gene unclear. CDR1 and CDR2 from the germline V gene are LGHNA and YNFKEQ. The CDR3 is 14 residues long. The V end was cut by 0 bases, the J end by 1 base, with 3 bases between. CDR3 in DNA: TGTGCCAGCAGCCAAGACCAAACTAATGAAAAACTGTTTTTT. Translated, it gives CASSQDQTNEKLFF.

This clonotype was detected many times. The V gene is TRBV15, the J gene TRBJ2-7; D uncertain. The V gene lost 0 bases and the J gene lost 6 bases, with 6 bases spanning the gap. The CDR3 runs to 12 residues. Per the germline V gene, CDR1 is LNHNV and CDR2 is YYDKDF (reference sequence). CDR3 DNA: TGTGCCACCAGCAGAGATTCGGGCGAGCAGTACGTC. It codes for CATSRDSGEQYV.

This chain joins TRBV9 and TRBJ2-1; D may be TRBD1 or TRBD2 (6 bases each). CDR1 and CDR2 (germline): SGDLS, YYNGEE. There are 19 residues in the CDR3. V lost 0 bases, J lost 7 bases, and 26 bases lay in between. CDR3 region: CASSVDQGITSTSQNEQFF. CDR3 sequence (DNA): TGTGCCAGCAGCGTAGATCAGGGGATTACGTCTACTAGCCAAAATGAGCAGTTCTTC. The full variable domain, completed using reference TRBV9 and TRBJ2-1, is DSGVTQTPKHLITATGQRVTLRCSPRSGDLSVYWYQQSLDQGLQFLIQYYNGEERAKGNILERFSAQQFPDLHSELNLSSLELGDSALYFCASSVDQGITSTSQNEQFFGPGTRLTVL.

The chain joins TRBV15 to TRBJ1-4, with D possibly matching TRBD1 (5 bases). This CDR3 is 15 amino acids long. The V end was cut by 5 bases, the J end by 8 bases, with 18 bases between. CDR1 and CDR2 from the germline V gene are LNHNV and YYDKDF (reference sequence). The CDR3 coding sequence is TGTGCCACCAGCGCACTCCGGGGGAGTTGGGAAAAACTGTTTTTT. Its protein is CATSALRGSWEKLFF.

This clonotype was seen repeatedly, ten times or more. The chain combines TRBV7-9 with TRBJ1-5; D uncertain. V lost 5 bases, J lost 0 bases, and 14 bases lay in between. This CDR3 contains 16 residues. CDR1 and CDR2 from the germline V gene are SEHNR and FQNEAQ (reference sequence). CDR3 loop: CASSPWTVHSNQPQHF. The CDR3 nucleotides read TGTGCCAGCAGCCCCTGGACGGTCCATAGCAATCAGCCCCAGCATTTT. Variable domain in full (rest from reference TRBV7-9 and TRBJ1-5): DTGVSQNPRHKITKRGQNVTFRCDPISEHNRLYWYRQTLGQGPEFLTYFQNEAQLEKSRLLSDRFSAERPKGSFSTLEIQRTEQGDSAMYLCASSPWTVHSNQPQHFGDGTRLSIL.

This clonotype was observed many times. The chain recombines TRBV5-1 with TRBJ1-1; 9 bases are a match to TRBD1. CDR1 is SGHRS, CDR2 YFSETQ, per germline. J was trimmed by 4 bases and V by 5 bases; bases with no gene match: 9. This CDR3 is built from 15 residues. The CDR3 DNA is TGCGCCAGCAGGGAAACAGGGGGCGGCCCCACTGAAGCTTTCTTT. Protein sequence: CASRETGGGPTEAFF.

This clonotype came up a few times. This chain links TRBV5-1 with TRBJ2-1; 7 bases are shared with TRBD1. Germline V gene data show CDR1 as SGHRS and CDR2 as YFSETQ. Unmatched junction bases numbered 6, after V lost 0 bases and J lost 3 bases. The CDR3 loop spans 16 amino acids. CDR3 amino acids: CASSLAWDSDYNEQFF. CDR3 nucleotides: TGCGCCAGCAGCTTGGCCTGGGACAGTGACTACAATGAGCAGTTCTTC.

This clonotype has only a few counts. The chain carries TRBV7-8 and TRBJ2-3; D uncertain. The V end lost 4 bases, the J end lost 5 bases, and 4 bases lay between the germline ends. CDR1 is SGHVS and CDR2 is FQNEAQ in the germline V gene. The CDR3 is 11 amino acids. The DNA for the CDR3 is TGTGCCAGCAGCTCACTAGATACGCAGTATTTT. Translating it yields CASSSLDTQYF.

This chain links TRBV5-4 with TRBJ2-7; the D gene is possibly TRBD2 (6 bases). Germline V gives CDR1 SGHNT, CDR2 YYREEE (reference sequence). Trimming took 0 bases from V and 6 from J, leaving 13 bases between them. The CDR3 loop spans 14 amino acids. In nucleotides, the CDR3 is TGTGCCAGCAGCTTGGACGGGCGGGAAGGCGAGCAGTACGTC. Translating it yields CASSLDGREGEQYV.

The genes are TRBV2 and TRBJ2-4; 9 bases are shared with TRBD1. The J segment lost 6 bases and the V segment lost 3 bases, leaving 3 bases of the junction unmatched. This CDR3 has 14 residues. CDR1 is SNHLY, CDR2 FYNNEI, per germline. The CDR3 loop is CASSDRQGGNIQYF. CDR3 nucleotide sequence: TGTGCCAGCAGTGATCGACAGGGGGGAAACATTCAGTACTTC.

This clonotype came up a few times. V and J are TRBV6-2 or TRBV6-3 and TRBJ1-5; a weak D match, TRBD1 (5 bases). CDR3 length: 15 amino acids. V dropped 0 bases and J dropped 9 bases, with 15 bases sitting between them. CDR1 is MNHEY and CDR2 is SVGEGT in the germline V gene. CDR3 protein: CASSYSWDGARPQHF. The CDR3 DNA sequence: TGTGCCAGCAGTTACTCTTGGGACGGAGCACGGCCCCAGCATTTT.

The CDR3 is CASSLFEGQQFF. Written as DNA, the CDR3 is TGTGCCAGCAGCTTATTTGAGGGGCAGCAGTTCTTC. The chain has TRBV7-9 and TRBJ2-1; D is tentatively TRBD1 or TRBD2 (5 bases each). CDR1 and CDR2 from the germline V gene are SEHNR and FQNEAQ (reference sequence). The CDR3 is 12 amino acids. V was trimmed by 2 bases and J by 11 bases, leaving 10 bases between them.

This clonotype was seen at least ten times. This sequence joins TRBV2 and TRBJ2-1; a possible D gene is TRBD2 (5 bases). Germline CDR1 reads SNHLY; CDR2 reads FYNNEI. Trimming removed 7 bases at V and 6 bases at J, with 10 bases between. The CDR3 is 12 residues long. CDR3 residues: CASTVLGNEQFF. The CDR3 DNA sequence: TGTGCCAGCACGGTACTAGGCAATGAGCAGTTCTTC.

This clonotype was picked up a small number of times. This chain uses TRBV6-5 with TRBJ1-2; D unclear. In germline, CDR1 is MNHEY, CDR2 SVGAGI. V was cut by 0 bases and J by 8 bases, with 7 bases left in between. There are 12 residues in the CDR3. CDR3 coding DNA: TGTGCCAGCAGTTACTCGGGCGAGGGCTACACCTTC. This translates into CASSYSGEGYTF.

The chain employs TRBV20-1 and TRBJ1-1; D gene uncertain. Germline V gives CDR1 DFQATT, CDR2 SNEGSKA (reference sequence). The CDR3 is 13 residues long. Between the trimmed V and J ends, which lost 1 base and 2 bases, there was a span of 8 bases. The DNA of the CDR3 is TGCAGTGCTAGAGGGTCCCTTAACACTGAAGCTTTCTTT. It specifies CSARGSLNTEAFF.

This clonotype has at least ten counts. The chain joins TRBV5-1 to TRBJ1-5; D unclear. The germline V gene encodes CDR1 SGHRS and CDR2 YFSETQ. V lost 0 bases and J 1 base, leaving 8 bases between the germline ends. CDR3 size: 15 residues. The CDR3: CASSLVAGSNQPQHF. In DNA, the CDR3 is TGCGCCAGCAGCTTGGTTGCGGGGAGCAATCAGCCCCAGCATTTT. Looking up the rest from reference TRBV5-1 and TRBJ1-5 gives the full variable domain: KAGVTQTPRYLIKTRGQQVTLSCSPISGHRSVSWYQQTPGQGLQFLFEYFSETQRNKGNFPGRFSGRQFSNSRSEMNVSTLELGDSALYLCASSLVAGSNQPQHFGDGTRLSIL.